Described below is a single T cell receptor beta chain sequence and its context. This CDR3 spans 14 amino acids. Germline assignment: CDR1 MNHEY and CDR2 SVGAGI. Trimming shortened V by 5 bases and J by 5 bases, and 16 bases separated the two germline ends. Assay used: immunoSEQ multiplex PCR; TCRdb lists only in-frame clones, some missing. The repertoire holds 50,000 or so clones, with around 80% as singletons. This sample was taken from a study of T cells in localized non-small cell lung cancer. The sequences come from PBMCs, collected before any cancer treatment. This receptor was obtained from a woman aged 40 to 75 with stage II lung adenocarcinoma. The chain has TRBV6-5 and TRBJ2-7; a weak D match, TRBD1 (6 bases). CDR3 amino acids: CASSSQGQVHEQYF. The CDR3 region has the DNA TGTGCCAGCAGTAGCCAGGGACAAGTCCACGAGCAGTACTTC.